One TCR beta chain is described in this entry. Its antigen is still unknown. Vbeta (60) and Jbeta (13) primers were used in the PCR. Some clones are missing from TCRdb's copy, which holds only in-frame ones; the method was immunoSEQ multiplex PCR. The sample holds approximately 100,000 clones. This sample was included in a study of cytomegalovirus exposure and HLA in healthy donors. Study-level findings and limits: A previous analysis found most TCR beta V segments productive roughly 87% or roughly 30% of the time. A highly shared variant cluster was judged a likely technical artifact. Analysis performed later found 16,951 TCR beta sequences associated with HLA alleles at 0.05 false discovery rate.

This clonotype originated in a man aged 45 to 65 in good health and CMV-seropositive. The material sequenced was PBMCs.

The DNA for the CDR3 is TGTGCCAGTAGTCCGTTAATTCCATTTCGGTATGGCTACACCTTC. Its protein product is CASSPLIPFRYGYTF. The gene calls are TRBV19 and TRBJ1-2; no clear D gene. V was trimmed by 5 bases and J by 5 bases, leaving 18 bases between them. Germline values: CDR1 LNHDA, CDR2 SQIVND (reference sequence). This CDR3 is built from 15 residues.